This is a list of T cell receptor beta chains from one sample in a study of blood T cell repertoires in COVID-19. The method was immunoSEQ multiplex PCR; TCRdb's version includes in-frame clones alone and lacks a portion of them. The table lists 90,000 to 130,000 clones, around 86% of them singletons, with less than 5% in the top ten. The sample consisted of peripheral blood. The receptor set was obtained from a woman between 70 and 85 years old with acute or convalescent COVID-19. Both conserved end residues are part of each CDR3. D genes are given only for firm matches. Rows give clone size only sometimes, using once, few, many, or a class for an expanded clone.

-	TRBJ1-2	TRBV10-3	-	TGTGCCACCCGGAGGGATTTCTTGAATGGCTACACCTTC	CATRRDFLNGYTF
TRBD2	TRBJ2-1	TRBV5-1	-	TGCGCCAGCAGCCTCCTAGCGGGAGGGCATAGCAATGAGCAGTTCTTC	CASSLLAGGHSNEQFF
-	TRBJ2-1	TRBV6-5	-	TGTGCCAGCAGTTACGACCAAAACAGAAACAATGAGCAGTTCTTC	CASSYDQNRNNEQFF
TRBD1	TRBJ1-6	TRBV3-1/TRBV3-2	-	TGTGCCAGCAGACTCACCCCGTTCGGGACAGGAAACTCCTATAATTCACCCCTCCACTTT	CASRLTPFGTGNSYNSPLHF
-	TRBJ1-4	TRBV11-2	-	TGTGCCAGCAGCTCACCGACAGCTACTAATGAAAAACTGTTTTTT	CASSSPTATNEKLFF
TRBD1	TRBJ2-7	TRBV11-2	-	TGTGCCAGCAGGGGTACCGGGACAGGGGATTACGAGCAGTACTTC	CASRGTGTGDYEQYF
-	TRBJ1-2	TRBV15	-	TGTGCCACCAGCAGAGATCGACAGGACTATGGCTACACCTTC	CATSRDRQDYGYTF
TRBD1	TRBJ1-4	TRBV7-9	few	TGTGCCAGCAGCTTAGGACAGGGTGATGGTAATGAAAAACTGTTTTTT	CASSLGQGDGNEKLFF
-	TRBJ1-1	TRBV14	once	TGTGCCAGCAGCCAAGTGGCAGCTGAAGCTTTCTTT	CASSQVAAEAFF
-	TRBJ1-5	TRBV2	once	TGTGCCAGCACGAATATGGGGCTAAGCAATCAGCCCCAGCATTTT	CASTNMGLSNQPQHF
-	TRBJ2-3	TRBV5-8	-	TGTGCCAGCAGCTTGTACGGGAGCACAGATACGCAGTATTTT	CASSLYGSTDTQYF
-	TRBJ2-2	TRBV6-5	-	TGTGCCTCCCGCCCGGGCGGGCGAACCGGGGAGCTGTTTTTT	CASRPGGRTGELFF
-	TRBJ1-1	TRBV6-5	-	TGTGCCAGCAACAGTGTGGGTCTCAACACTGAAGCTTTCTTT	CASNSVGLNTEAFF
TRBD2	TRBJ2-7	TRBV3-1/TRBV3-2	-	TGTGCCAGCAGCCAACGACCGATAGGGGGTAGCGGGAGTAAACAGTACTTC	CASSQRPIGGSGSKQYF
TRBD1	TRBJ2-3	TRBV25-1	-	TGTGCCAGCAGTGAATCGGACAGGGCAGATACGCAGTATTTT	CASSESDRADTQYF
TRBD2	TRBJ2-7	TRBV2	once	TGTGCCAGCAGCGTGATAGCGGGAGCGGGCGAGCAGTACTTC	CASSVIAGAGEQYF
-	TRBJ1-3	TRBV6-5	-	TGTGCCTGCCGAGGGCTAGGTGGAAACACCATATATTTT	CACRGLGGNTIYF
-	TRBJ2-1	TRBV28	-	TGTGCCAGCACCCTGGGACTCGGAGTGGGTTACAATGAGCAGTTCTTC	CASTLGLGVGYNEQFF
-	TRBJ1-6	TRBV11-1	-	TGTGCCAGCCCTAGGGGGGGCAGAAGCCTTAATTCACCCCTCCACTTT	CASPRGGRSLNSPLHF
-	TRBJ1-4	TRBV11-3	-	TGTGCCAGCAGCTCTCGGGACTTAGGTGAAAAACTGTTTTTT	CASSSRDLGEKLFF
TRBD1	TRBJ1-1	TRBV29-1	few	TGCAGCGTTGCCAGGGGGCCCATGAACACTGAAGCTTTCTTT	CSVARGPMNTEAFF
-	TRBJ2-7	TRBV11-1	-	TGTGCCAGCAGACAGAGCTACGAGCAGTACTTC	CASRQSYEQYF
-	TRBJ1-2	TRBV28	-	TGTGCCAGCAGTCTTTTGGGAGGTGGCTACACCTTC	CASSLLGGGYTF
TRBD1	TRBJ2-1	TRBV6-2/TRBV6-3	-	TGTGCCAGCAGTAAGGACAGGGCACTTTACAATGAGCAGTTCTTC	CASSKDRALYNEQFF
-	TRBJ1-2	TRBV6-1	-	TGTGCCAGCAGGGACGGGGACTATGGCTACACCTTC	CASRDGDYGYTF
TRBD1	TRBJ1-1	TRBV5-4	-	TGTGCCAGCAGCTTGGGGGGACAGGCGGACACTGAAGCTTTCTTT	CASSLGGQADTEAFF
-	TRBJ1-5	TRBV30	-	TGTGCCTGGAGATCCTACGGGAGCAATCAGCCCCAGCATTTT	CAWRSYGSNQPQHF
TRBD1	TRBJ2-3	TRBV9	-	TGTGCCAGCAGCGCAGGGGGTGGGACAGATACGCAGTATTTT	CASSAGGGTDTQYF
TRBD1	TRBJ1-2	TRBV28	once	TGTGCCAGTAAACCTAGGACAGGGTATAACTATGGCTACACCTTC	CASKPRTGYNYGYTF
TRBD1	TRBJ1-1	TRBV6-2/TRBV6-3	-	TGTGCCAGCAGTTACTCCTGGACAGGGGGCACTGAAGCTTTCTTT	CASSYSWTGGTEAFF
-	TRBJ1-1	TRBV11-2	-	TGTGCCAGCAGCTTAGGTGCGGGATCGAGAGCTTTCTTT	CASSLGAGSRAFF
TRBD2	TRBJ2-3	TRBV24-1	-	TGTGCCACCAGTGGTTATGGGACTAGAGATCGAACAGATACGCAGTATTTT	CATSGYGTRDRTDTQYF
-	TRBJ2-7	TRBV28	-	TGTGCCAGCAGTTTCTTCCCTTTGGTCGCAGGGGTATCCTACGAGCAGTACTTC	CASSFFPLVAGVSYEQYF
TRBD1	TRBJ1-1	TRBV29-1	few	TGCAGCGTTGCGTTCAGGGGGCGAGGTGAAGCTTTCTTT	CSVAFRGRGEAFF
TRBD2	TRBJ2-1	TRBV19	once	TGTGCCAGTAGTCCCCAGACTAGCGACAATGAGCAGTTCTTC	CASSPQTSDNEQFF
TRBD1	TRBJ2-4	TRBV6-1	-	TGTGCCAGCAGTGAATACAAGGACAGGGCTGCCAAAAACATTCAGTACTTC	CASSEYKDRAAKNIQYF
-	TRBJ1-4	TRBV5-1	-	TGCGCCAGCAGCCCAACTAACAAGAATGAAAAACTGTTTTTT	CASSPTNKNEKLFF
-	TRBJ1-2	TRBV12-3/TRBV12-4	-	TGTGCCAGCAGTGACGGGATCTGGAGCTACACCTTC	CASSDGIWSYTF
TRBD2	TRBJ2-3	TRBV10-3	-	TGTGCCATCAGACGCAGACTAGCGGGGGAGGGGACAGATACGCAGTATTTT	CAIRRRLAGEGTDTQYF
TRBD2	TRBJ2-3	TRBV5-6	-	TGTGCCAGCAGCAGAACCGGGACTAGCCCAGATACGCAGTATTTT	CASSRTGTSPDTQYF
TRBD2	TRBJ2-1	TRBV28	-	TGTGCCAGCAGTCTCGGACTAGGCAATAGAGAGCAGTTCTTC	CASSLGLGNREQFF
-	TRBJ1-1	TRBV12-3/TRBV12-4	-	TGTGCCAGCGCTAATGTGGACACTGAAGCTTTCTTT	CASANVDTEAFF
-	TRBJ1-3	TRBV28	-	TGTGCCAGCAGTACGACAGGAAACACCATATATTTT	CASSTTGNTIYF
TRBD1	TRBJ1-3	TRBV14	-	TGTGCCAGCAGCCAAGGACAGGGGGCTGGAAACACCATATATTTT	CASSQGQGAGNTIYF
TRBD2	TRBJ2-3	TRBV28	-	TGTGCCAGCAGTTTAAGCAGGATAGCGGGATTGGATACGCAGTATTTT	CASSLSRIAGLDTQYF
-	TRBJ1-3	TRBV28	-	TGTGCCAGCAGGGGCAGGGGAGTCTCTGGAAACACCATATATTTT	CASRGRGVSGNTIYF
TRBD1	TRBJ1-3	TRBV4-2	-	TGTGCCAGCAGCCAAGAGAACAGGGGCGGAAACACCATATATTTT	CASSQENRGGNTIYF
-	TRBJ2-1	TRBV7-9	-	TGTGCCAGCAGCTTTGGGAGTGAGCAGTTCTTC	CASSFGSEQFF
-	TRBJ2-3	TRBV11-2	-	TGTGCCAGCAGCCTAGTGTTGGGGCCGCCGACAGATACGCAGTATTTT	CASSLVLGPPTDTQYF
TRBD1	TRBJ1-6	TRBV3-1/TRBV3-2	-	TGTGCCAGCAACTACAGGGGGGAGAATTCACCCCTCCACTTT	CASNYRGENSPLHF
-	TRBJ2-7	TRBV28	-	TGTGCCAGCAGTTTGGTCGGGAGCCGCTACGAGCAGTACTTC	CASSLVGSRYEQYF
TRBD2	TRBJ2-3	TRBV27	once	TGTGCCAGCAGTCTTAGGACTAGCTCAGATACGCAGTATTTT	CASSLRTSSDTQYF